In this sample, the clone carrying this TCR beta chain turned up a few times. The antigen is not known. Via MiXCR, TCRdb re-called the 5' RACE reads, giving one row per CDR3 protein. The sample holds approximately 61,000 distinct CDR3 sequences, around 6.9% seen once. These data are taken from a study of T cells after yellow fever vaccination. Background on the study: The authors prepared low-cell-number fractions using SMART-Seq v4 Ultra Low Input. General study findings and limits: Few clonotypes appeared in both CD4 and CD8 compartments. Weaker in magnitude, the secondary response showed a faster peak on day 5 versus 15.

Trimming pared 2 bases from V and 8 bases from J, leaving 9 bases between. Per germline, CDR1 MNHEY and CDR2 SVGEGT. CDR3 length equals 12 residues. The sample consisted of CD8+ T cells sorted from PBMCs, taken on the day of the first yellow fever vaccination. The TCR sequence derives from a man aged 18 to 35 who received the YFV17D yellow fever vaccine. The rearrangement uses TRBV6-2 or TRBV6-3 and TRBJ1-2; D unresolved. The CDR3 DNA follows: TGTGCCAGCAGTTACCCCTCGCCGGGCTACACCTTC. This sequence encodes CASSYPSPGYTF.